A single T cell receptor beta chain is shown here with its context. Repertoires were generated with immunoSEQ multiplex PCR, while TCRdb's copy carries only in-frame clones and drops some. The profile shows around 450,000 clones, about 88% of them singletons. The treatment here: some 19 received Ad26.COV2.S at low or high dose, single or two shots; several received placebo; per-sample allocation not given. Specimen acquisition occurred on day 63 following the initial vaccine or placebo injection. The data originate from a study of Ad26.COV2.S vaccination and SARS-CoV-2 variants. On the study more broadly: Enrolled in COV1001, the donor was in the Ad26.COV2.S trial arm, which received the vaccine.

The V and J ends lost 3 bases and 7 bases respectively, with 19 bases between them. The CDR3 sequence is 14 residues long. Germline loops: CDR1 DFQATT, CDR2 SNEGSKA (reference sequence). The receptor was isolated from a person between 18 and 65 years old who received the Ad26.COV2.S COVID-19 vaccine or a placebo. The chain is built from TRBV20-1 and TRBJ2-7; D is unclear. The specimen comprised peripheral blood, sampled in a trial of Ad26.COV2.S vaccine versus placebo. The CDR3 loop is CSASRQRALNEQYF. In DNA form, the CDR3 reads TGCAGTGCTAGTCGGCAGCGCGCCCTAAATGAGCAGTACTTC.